The T cell receptor (beta chain) under discussion was sequenced for a study of T cells after yellow fever vaccination. Germline assignment: CDR1 LGHNA and CDR2 YSLEER. This CDR3 is built from 16 residues. V shed 0 bases and J shed 1 base, with 10 bases lying between them. TCRdb analysed the 5' RACE reads with MiXCR anew, one entry per CDR3 protein. The data show 170,000 or so distinct CDR3 sequences, 5.5% to 8% seen once. Study findings and constraints: The bulk population could contribute abundant contaminating clonotypes to FACS-sorted repertoires. Post-booster repertoires again held most primary-vaccination clones (96% CD4, 75% to 90% CD8).

With regard to this clonotype: Its specificity is not known.

The sequences come from CD4+ T cells sorted from PBMCs, collected on the day of the first yellow fever vaccination. The chain joins TRBV4-3 to TRBJ1-3, with D hard to call. The clonotype originates from a man younger than 35 who received the YFV17D yellow fever vaccine. For the CDR3, the DNA is TGCGCCAGCAGCCAAGAGGTTGGGGTTTCTGGAAACACCATATATTTT. Translating gives CASSQEVGVSGNTIYF.